This T cell receptor beta chain was documented in a study of CD8+CD57+ T cells in acquired aplastic anemia. Looking at the study overall: DNA from sorted CD4+ and CD8+ cells averaged roughly 3.2 ug. Healthy donor CD4+ cell samples had a mean of around 9.9 million reads. Study-level points and caveats: Overlap between patients and controls comprised twenty-nine CD8+ CDR3 sequences. Patients were compared with controls for CD8+ Simpson's diversity, and no significant difference emerged.

This clonotype was seen repeatedly, ten times or more. Its specificity is not known. Template material for TCR beta VDJ and CDR3 profiling consisted of genomic DNA. From the reads, TCRdb called clonotypes with MiXCR, one entry per CDR3 protein. This sample has some 190,000 distinct CDR3 sequences; around half occur once, and the top ten carry about 2.9%. The germline CDR1 and CDR2 sequences are SGHTA and FQGNSA. The CDR3 extends over 16 amino acids. After removal of 5 bases from V and 4 bases from J, the junction contained 10 bases not matched to a gene. V is TRBV7-2 and J is TRBJ2-1, with 8 nucleotides matching TRBD2. This clonotype originated in a human donor in good health. The source material was sorted CD4+, CD8+, or CD8+CD57+ T cells (not recorded which) from PBMCs. CDR3 DNA sequence: TGTGCCAGCAGCCCCCGGACTAGCCCGACATACAATGAGCAGTTCTTC. Translating gives CASSPRTSPTYNEQFF.